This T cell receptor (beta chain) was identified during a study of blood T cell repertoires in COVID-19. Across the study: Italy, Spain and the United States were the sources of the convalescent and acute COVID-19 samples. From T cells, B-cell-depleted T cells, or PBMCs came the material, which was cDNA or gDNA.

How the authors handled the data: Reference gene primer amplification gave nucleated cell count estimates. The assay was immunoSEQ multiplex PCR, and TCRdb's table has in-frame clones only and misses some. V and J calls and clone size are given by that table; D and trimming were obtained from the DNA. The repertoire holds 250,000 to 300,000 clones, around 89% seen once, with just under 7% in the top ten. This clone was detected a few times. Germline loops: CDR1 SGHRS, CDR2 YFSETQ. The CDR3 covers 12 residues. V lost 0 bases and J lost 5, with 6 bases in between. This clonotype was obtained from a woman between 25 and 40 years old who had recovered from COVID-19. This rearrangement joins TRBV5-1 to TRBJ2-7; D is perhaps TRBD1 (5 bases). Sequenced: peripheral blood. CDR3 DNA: TGCGCCAGCAGCTTGGGGGGCGACGAGCAGTACTTC. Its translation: CASSLGGDEQYF. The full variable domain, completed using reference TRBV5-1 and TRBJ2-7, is KAGVTQTPRYLIKTRGQQVTLSCSPISGHRSVSWYQQTPGQGLQFLFEYFSETQRNKGNFPGRFSGRQFSNSRSEMNVSTLELGDSALYLCASSLGGDEQYFGPGTRLTVT.